Listed here is a single TCR beta chain. Its antigen is not known. Assay: immunoSEQ multiplex PCR; the TCRdb copy retains only in-frame clones and omits some. The top ten hold 1.1% of the sample, which has about 2 million clones, roughly 95% seen once. The data were taken from a study of shared clonotypes between healthy human individuals. V was shortened by 4 bases and J by 3 bases, with 7 bases between the two germline ends. The CDR3 loop spans 13 amino acids. Germline values: CDR1 SEHNR, CDR2 FQNEAQ (reference sequence). CD45RO-negative cells were positively selected for CCR7, leaving out terminally differentiated effector memory CD45RA+ cells. General study results and limits: A generally larger estimated richness was seen in naive subsets than in memory subsets. Clonotypes which were not shared had lower generation probabilities than clonotypes that all four donors shared.

V usage is TRBV7-9 and J usage is TRBJ2-1; D is unclear. Sequencing was carried out using naive CD8+ T cells sorted from blood. This receptor was taken from a man younger than 35 in good health. CDR3 nucleotide sequence: TGTGCCAGCAGCTCCTTTAACTACAATGAGCAGTTCTTC. It encodes CASSSFNYNEQFF.